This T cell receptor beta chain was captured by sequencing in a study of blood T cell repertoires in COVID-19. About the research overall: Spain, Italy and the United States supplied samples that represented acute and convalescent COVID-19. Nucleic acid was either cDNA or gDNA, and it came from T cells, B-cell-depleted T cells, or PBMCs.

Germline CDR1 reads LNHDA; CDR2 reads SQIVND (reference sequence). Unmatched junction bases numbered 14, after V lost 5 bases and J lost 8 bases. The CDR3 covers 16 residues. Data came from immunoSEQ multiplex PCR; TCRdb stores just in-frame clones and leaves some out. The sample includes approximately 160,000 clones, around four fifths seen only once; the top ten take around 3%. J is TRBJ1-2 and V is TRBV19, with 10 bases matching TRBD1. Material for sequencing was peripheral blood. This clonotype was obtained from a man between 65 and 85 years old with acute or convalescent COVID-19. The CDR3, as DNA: TGTGCCAGTAGTGAGAGGGACAGGGGAGGTTTTCACGGCTACACCTTC. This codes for CASSERDRGGFHGYTF.